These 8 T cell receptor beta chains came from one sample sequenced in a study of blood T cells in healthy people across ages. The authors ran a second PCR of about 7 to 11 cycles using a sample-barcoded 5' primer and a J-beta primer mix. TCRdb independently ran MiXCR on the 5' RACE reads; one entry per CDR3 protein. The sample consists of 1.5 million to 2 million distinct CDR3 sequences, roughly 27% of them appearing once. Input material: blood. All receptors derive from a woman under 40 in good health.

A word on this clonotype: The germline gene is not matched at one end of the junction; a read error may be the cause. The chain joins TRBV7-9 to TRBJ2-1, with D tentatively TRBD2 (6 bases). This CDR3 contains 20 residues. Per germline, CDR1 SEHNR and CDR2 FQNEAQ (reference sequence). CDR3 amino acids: CASSSINARRSGDSYSEQFF. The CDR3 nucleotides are TGTGCCAGCAGCTCCATCAATGCCCGAAGATCGGGGGACTCTTACAGTGAGCAGTTCTTC. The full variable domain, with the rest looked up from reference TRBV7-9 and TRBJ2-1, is DTGVSQNPRHKITKRGQNVTFRCDPISEHNRLYWYRQTLGQGPEFLTYFQNEAQLEKSRLLSDRFSAERPKGSFSTLEIQRTEQGDSAMYLCASSSINARRSGDSYSEQFFGPGTRLTVL.

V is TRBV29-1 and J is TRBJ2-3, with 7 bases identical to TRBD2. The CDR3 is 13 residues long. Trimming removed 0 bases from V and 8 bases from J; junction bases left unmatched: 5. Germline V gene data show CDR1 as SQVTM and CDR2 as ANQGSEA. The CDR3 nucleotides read TGCAGCGTTGAAGAGAGCTCGGGGGGTACGCAGTATTTT. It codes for CSVEESSGGTQYF.

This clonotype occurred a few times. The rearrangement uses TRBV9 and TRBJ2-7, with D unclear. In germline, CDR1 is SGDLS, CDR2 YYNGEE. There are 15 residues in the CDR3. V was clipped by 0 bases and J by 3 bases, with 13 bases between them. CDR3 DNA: TGTGCCAGCAGCGTAGACCCTACATCCCGCTACGAGCAGTACTTC. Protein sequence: CASSVDPTSRYEQYF.

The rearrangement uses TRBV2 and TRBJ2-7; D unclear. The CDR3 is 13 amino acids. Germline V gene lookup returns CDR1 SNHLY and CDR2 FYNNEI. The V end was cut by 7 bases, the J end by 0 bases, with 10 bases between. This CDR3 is CASTSTDSYEQYF. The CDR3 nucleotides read TGTGCCAGCACATCGACGGACTCCTACGAGCAGTACTTC. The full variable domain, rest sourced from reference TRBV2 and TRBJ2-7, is EPEVTQTPSHQVTQMGQEVILRCVPISNHLYFYWYRQILGQKVEFLVSFYNNEISEKSEIFDDQFSVERPDGSNFTLKIRSTKLEDSAMYFCASTSTDSYEQYFGPGTRLTVT.

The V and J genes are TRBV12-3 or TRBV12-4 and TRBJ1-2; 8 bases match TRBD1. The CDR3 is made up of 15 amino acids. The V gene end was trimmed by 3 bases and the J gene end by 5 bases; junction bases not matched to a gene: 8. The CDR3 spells CASSFQGAMGYGYTF. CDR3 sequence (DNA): TGTGCCAGCAGTTTTCAGGGGGCCATGGGGTATGGCTACACCTTC.

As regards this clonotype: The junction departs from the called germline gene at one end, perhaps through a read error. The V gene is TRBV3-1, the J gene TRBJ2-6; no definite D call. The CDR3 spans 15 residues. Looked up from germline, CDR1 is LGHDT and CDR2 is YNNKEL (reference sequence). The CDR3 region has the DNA TGTGCCGGCAGCCAGACCTCCTCTGGGGCCAACGTCCTGACTTTC. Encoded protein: CAGSQTSSGANVLTF.

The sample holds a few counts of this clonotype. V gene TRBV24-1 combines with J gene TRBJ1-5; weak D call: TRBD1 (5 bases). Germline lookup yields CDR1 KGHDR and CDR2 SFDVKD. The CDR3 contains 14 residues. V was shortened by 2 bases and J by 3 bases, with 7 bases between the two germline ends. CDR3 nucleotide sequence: TGTGCCACCAGTGATTCGGGACTCAATCAGCCCCAGCATTTT. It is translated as CATSDSGLNQPQHF.

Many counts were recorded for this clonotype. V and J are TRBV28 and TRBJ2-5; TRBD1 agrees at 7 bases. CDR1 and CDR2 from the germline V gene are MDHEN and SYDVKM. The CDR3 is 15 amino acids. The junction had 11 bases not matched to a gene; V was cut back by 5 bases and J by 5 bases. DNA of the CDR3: TGTGCCAGCAGTCACCGGGACAGCAGTTTTGAGACCCAGTACTTC. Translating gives CASSHRDSSFETQYF.